This TCR beta chain was observed in a study of CD8+CD57+ T cells in acquired aplastic anemia. At the level of the study: DNA from sorted CD4+ and CD8+ cells averaged around 3 ug.

Study observations and caveats: Roughly 30 CD8+ CDR3 sequences occurred in both the patients and the controls.

Per the germline V gene, CDR1 is KGHDR and CDR2 is SFDVKD. This CDR3 contains 15 residues. V lost 3 bases and J 4 bases, leaving 11 bases between the germline ends. For CDR3 and TCR beta VDJ profiling, genomic DNA was the template used. MiXCR, run by TCRdb on the reads, gives a single entry per CDR3 protein. The top ten hold 3% to 5% of the sample, which has hundreds of thousands of distinct CDR3 sequences, about two thirds seen once. For this clonotype: No antigen is known for it.

This TCR derives from a human donor in good health, serving as a control. The sequenced material came from sorted CD4+, CD8+, or CD8+CD57+ T cells (not recorded which) from PBMCs. The gene calls are TRBV24-1 and TRBJ2-2; the D is unclear. CDR3 loop: CATSDHRLATGELFF. The CDR3 nucleotides are TGTGCCACCAGTGATCACCGACTGGCCACCGGGGAGCTGTTTTTT.